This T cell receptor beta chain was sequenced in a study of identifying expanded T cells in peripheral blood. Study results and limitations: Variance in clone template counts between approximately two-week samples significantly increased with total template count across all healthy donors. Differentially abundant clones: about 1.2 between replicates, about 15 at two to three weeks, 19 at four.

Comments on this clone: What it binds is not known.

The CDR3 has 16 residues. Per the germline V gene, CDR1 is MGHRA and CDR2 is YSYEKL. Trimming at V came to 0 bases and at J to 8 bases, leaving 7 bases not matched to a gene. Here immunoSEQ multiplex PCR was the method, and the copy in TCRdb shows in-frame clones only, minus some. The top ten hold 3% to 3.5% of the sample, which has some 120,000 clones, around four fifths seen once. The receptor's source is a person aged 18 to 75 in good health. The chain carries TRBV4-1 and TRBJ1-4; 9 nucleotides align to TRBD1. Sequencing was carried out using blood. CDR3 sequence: CASSQEENRGQEKLFF. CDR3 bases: TGCGCCAGCAGCCAAGAGGAGAACAGGGGGCAAGAAAAACTGTTTTTT.